This T cell receptor (beta chain) derives from a study of T-cell memory formation after mild COVID-19. Study-level findings and limits: Among clones peaking at day 37 in the second wave, SARS-CoV-2 specificity remained unconfirmed. Mainly in CM and EM were contracting CD4+ clones; CD8+ were in EMRA.

V was clipped by 5 bases and J by 5 bases, with 18 bases between them. Germline V CDR1 and CDR2: SNHLY, FYNNEI. The CDR3 spans 15 residues. This clonotype was seen only a few times. What it recognizes is unknown. TCRdb redid the calling of the 5' RACE reads with MiXCR, one entry per CDR3 protein. The sample holds 92,000 or so distinct CDR3 sequences, 10% to 15% seen once. What was sequenced was PBMCs or a T cell subset sorted from them (not recorded which). This chain connects TRBV2 to TRBJ2-5; perhaps D is TRBD1 or TRBD2 (6 bases each). This sequence originates from an adult woman who had mild COVID-19 (a few samples of this study predate the infection). Cell type and time point are not known. In DNA, the CDR3 is TGTGCCAGCAGTACTAGCTGGGGGGCCTACGAGACCCAGTACTTC. Protein sequence: CASSTSWGAYETQYF.